This T cell receptor (beta chain) was captured by sequencing in a study of blood T cell repertoires in COVID-19. Study background: The United States, Italy and Spain were the sources of the acute and convalescent COVID-19 samples.

J was trimmed by 5 bases and V by 3 bases; bases with no gene match: 3. The germline gives CDR1 KGHDR, CDR2 SFDVKD. The CDR3 loop spans 15 amino acids. Sequencing was performed with immunoSEQ multiplex PCR; in TCRdb, only in-frame clones are kept and a portion is missing. Here the sample spans about 130,000 clones, roughly 89% being singletons. The rearrangement joins TRBV24-1 to TRBJ2-3; 11 nucleotides align to TRBD1. The TCR sequence derives from a man in his 60s with COVID-19, enrolled during active disease. The sequencing sample was made of peripheral blood. CDR3 nucleotide sequence: TGTGCCACCAGTGATCTCGGGACAGGGGGAGATACGCAGTATTTT. Its translation is CATSDLGTGGDTQYF.